The 10 T cell receptor beta chains given below trace back to one sample, sequenced in a study of T cells in Graves' hyperthyroidism and ophthalmopathy. What was amplified from RNA transcripts were TCR beta CDR3 regions. TCR CDR3 regions were first amplified by RT-PCR with HTBI primers. In TCRdb, the multiplex PCR reads were re-called with MiXCR into one record per CDR3 protein. The sample consists of 380,000 or so distinct CDR3 sequences, about 13% of them appearing once. What was sequenced was blood. The source is a man aged 25 to 40 with Graves' hyperthyroidism that later progressed to Graves' ophthalmopathy.

This clonotype was picked up many times. The rearrangement links TRBV15 to TRBJ2-3; D perhaps matches TRBD1 (5 bases). Germline V CDR1 and CDR2: LNHNV, YYDKDF (reference sequence). Trimming left V 4 bases short and J 0 bases short, with 11 bases between. The CDR3 sequence is 15 residues long. CDR3 in DNA: TGTGCCACCAGCACTGGGGCGTCTAGCACAGATACGCAGTATTTT. Translation gives CATSTGASSTDTQYF.

This clonotype was counted only a few times. The chain joins TRBV5-4 to TRBJ2-7; TRBD2 might be the D (6 bases). The germline CDR1 and CDR2 sequences are SGHNT and YYREEE (reference sequence). Trimming removed 5 bases at V and 4 bases at J, with 19 bases between. CDR3 length: 15 residues. The CDR3 here is CASSLGGSRGYEQYF. CDR3 sequence (DNA): TGTGCCAGCAGTTTAGGTGGGAGCCGGGGGTACGAGCAGTACTTC.

The table lists this clonotype with a few counts. DNA of the CDR3: TGTGCCACCAGTGATCCGCACTTGGACGGTTCTAATGAAAAACTGTTTTTT. Residues: CATSDPHLDGSNEKLFF. J is TRBJ1-4 and V is TRBV24-1; D not resolved. Trimming stripped 3 bases from V and 3 bases from J, with 16 bases between. Germline V gives CDR1 KGHDR, CDR2 SFDVKD. The CDR3 loop spans 17 amino acids.

This chain joins TRBV29-1 and TRBJ2-7, with D perhaps TRBD1 (5 bases). The CDR3 sequence is 10 residues long. In germline, CDR1 is SQVTM, CDR2 ANQGSEA. Trimming stripped 4 bases from V and 8 bases from J, with 9 bases between. CDR3 bases: TGCAGCGTTGTACAGGACCAGCAGTACTTC. Amino acid sequence: CSVVQDQQYF.

In this sample, this clonotype turned up many times. J is TRBJ2-2 and V is TRBV5-8; TRBD1 matches at 7 bases. V lost 4 bases and J lost 5; bases outside the gene matches: 5. Germline CDR1 reads SGHTS; CDR2 reads YDEGEE. The CDR3 is made up of 14 amino acids. In DNA form, the CDR3 reads TGTGCCAGCAGCAACAGGGGTCTGACCGGGGAGCTGTTTTTT. This translates into CASSNRGLTGELFF.

This clonotype appeared a few times. The genes are TRBV6-2 or TRBV6-3 and TRBJ1-6, with D tentatively TRBD1 (6 bases). The germline CDR1 and CDR2 sequences are MNHEY and SVGEGT. The CDR3 loop spans 13 amino acids. Trimming pared 5 bases from V and 8 bases from J, leaving 10 bases between. CDR3 sequence reads: CASSQHRDSPLHF. CDR3 in DNA: TGTGCCAGCAGTCAACACAGGGATTCACCCCTCCACTTT.

In this sample, this clonotype turned up many times. The V call is TRBV7-2, the J call TRBJ1-3, with D possibly being TRBD1 (6 bases). This CDR3 has 14 amino acids. Germline V gene data show CDR1 as SGHTA and CDR2 as FQGNSA. V shed 1 base and J shed 4 bases, with 8 bases lying between them. CDR3 sequence: CASSLVGAGNTIYF. The CDR3 nucleotides are TGTGCCAGCAGCTTAGTGGGGGCGGGAAACACCATATATTTT.

CDR3 protein: CASSQGGRSGGARNYGYTF. DNA of the CDR3: TGCGCCAGCAGCCAGGGGGGGAGGTCAGGGGGCGCTCGGAACTATGGCTACACCTTC. The chain combines TRBV4-1 with TRBJ1-2; TRBD1 aligns across 8 bases. Germline V gene data show CDR1 as MGHRA and CDR2 as YSYEKL. The CDR3 extends over 19 amino acids. Losses at the gene ends were 3 bases for V and 2 bases for J; bases not matched to a gene: 17.

DNA of the CDR3: TGCAGTGCTAGACCTGAGACGGTTACTTCCTACAATGAGCAGTTCTTC. It codes for CSARPETVTSYNEQFF. This sequence joins TRBV20-1 and TRBJ2-1; unclear D gene. Deletions cut 2 bases from V and 1 base from J, with 15 bases between. Germline V CDR1 and CDR2: DFQATT, SNEGSKA (reference sequence). The CDR3 totals 16 residues.

Remarks on this clonotype: At one of its ends the junction is not consistent with the germline gene, which may arise from a read error. V usage is TRBV5-5 and J usage is TRBJ1-1; unclear D gene. Germline-derived CDR1 and CDR2 are SGHKS and YYEKEE (reference sequence). The CDR3 runs to 14 residues. The CDR3 nucleotides read TGTGCCGGCAGCTTGGCTACGGGGAACACTGAAGCTTTCTTT. Encoded protein: CAGSLATGNTEAFF.